The clone carrying this TCR beta chain was counted many times. Its target is unknown. Uncontrolled infections, other autoimmune diseases, pregnancy or lactation led to exclusion of patients. This entry is derived from a study of T cells in Graves' hyperthyroidism and ophthalmopathy. Study-wide points: In the analysis, a 13 V-J model separated ophthalmopathy from stable hyperthyroidism.

TCR beta CDR3 sequences were amplified from RNA transcripts. The study used the HTBI primer set for a first-round RT-PCR of the TCR CDR3. In TCRdb, the multiplex PCR reads were re-called with MiXCR into one record per CDR3 protein. This sample has hundreds of thousands of distinct CDR3 sequences, with about 15% found just once. This clonotype was obtained from a young woman with Graves' hyperthyroidism. The sample was blood.

The CDR3 DNA sequence: TGTGCCAGCAGCACCAGCGGGAGAGGGACCAATGAGCAGTTCTTC. It is translated as CASSTSGRGTNEQFF. The rearrangement uses TRBV7-9 and TRBJ2-1; TRBD2 matches at 8 bases. Germline V lookup: CDR1 SEHNR, CDR2 FQNEAQ (reference sequence). The CDR3 extends over 15 amino acids. With 5 bases clipped from V and 6 bases from J, the junction kept 9 bases outside the gene matches.